This is a list of T cell receptor beta chains from one sample in a study of synovial regulatory T cells in juvenile arthritis. Here immunoSEQ multiplex PCR was the method, and the copy in TCRdb shows in-frame clones only, minus some. The repertoire table contains 9,600 or so clones. The sequenced material came from Treg cells from blood. These receptors all stem from a donor aged 2-30 years with juvenile idiopathic arthritis. Each CDR3 is given with its conserved first and last residue. The size field is filled for only some rows; it gives once, few, many or a size class.

TRBJ2-1 | . | TRBV30 | CAFGSYNEQFF
TRBJ2-1 | . | TRBV7-9 | CASSPSGTSGYNEQFF
TRBJ2-5 | . | TRBV10-3 | CAIRAGTGQETQYF
TRBJ2-7 | . | TRBV19 | CATALGGRINQQYF
TRBJ2-3 | . | TRBV9 | CASSPKNTDTQYF
TRBJ1-3 | medium-sized | TRBV7-2 | CASSLRGEGRSGNTIYF
TRBJ1-4 | . | TRBV9 | CASSVIAGGVRLFF
TRBJ2-2 | . | TRBV2 | CASTGGRAGTGELFF
TRBJ2-7 | . | TRBV4-1 | CASSQVPVLRGGPLGEQYF
TRBJ1-5 | . | TRBV6-6 | CASSSDRALSNQPQHF
TRBJ2-1 | . | TRBV16 | CASSQPNRAPPGFF
TRBJ2-3 | . | TRBV4-3 | CASSQITSGGGSDTQYF
TRBJ1-1 | . | TRBV18 | CASSRGVAGWNTEAFF
TRBJ2-7 | medium-sized | TRBV6-6 | CASSLGRNYEQYF
TRBJ1-1 | medium-sized | TRBV18 | CASSPPLDSLEDVNTEAFF
TRBJ2-7 | medium-sized | TRBV5-8 | CASKKTGSYEQYF
TRBJ1-1 | medium-sized | TRBV10-3 | CAIMGGFPNTEAFF
TRBJ2-1 | . | TRBV4-1 | CASSPLLLVSSYNEQFF
TRBJ2-7 | . | TRBV5-1 | CASSTSGPNYEQYF
TRBJ1-1 | . | TRBV10-3 | CATGRTLNTEAFF
TRBJ1-6 | . | TRBV30 | CAWIAPGTGRNSPLHF
TRBJ2-7 | . | TRBV7-9 | CASSQLAGVEQYF
TRBJ1-5 | . | TRBV15 | CATSRLGGQGSYSNQPQHF